These 17 T cell receptor beta chains were sequenced from one sample in a study of cytomegalovirus exposure and HLA in healthy donors (dated 2017 in TCRdb). The library was produced with the immunoSEQ multiplex PCR assay. For the multiplex PCR, a mixture combining 60 forward primers for TCR Vbeta segments and 13 reverse primers for TCR Jbeta segments was used. TCRdb retrieved this table from immuneACCESS and kept in-frame rearrangements only. Not all clones are present; in checked studies, unresolved V genes account for under half, and no reason is known for the remainder. In this sample the table shows 95,000 to 150,000 clones, approximately 80% of which occur a single time. Clones ranked in the top ten supply over 0.2% of the sample. Sequencing used PBMCs. The source of these receptors is a man aged 45-60 years in good health and CMV-seronegative.

V gene TRBV10-3 combines with J gene TRBJ2-5; 8 bases agree with TRBD2. J gave up 5 bases and V 4 bases, and 3 bases lay outside the gene matches. The CDR3 has 13 amino acids. Germline V gene data show CDR1 as ENHRY and CDR2 as SYGVKD. The CDR3: CAISGLAKETQYF. DNA of the CDR3: TGTGCCATCAGTGGACTAGCGAAGGAGACCCAGTACTTC.

This clone was observed a single time. The rearrangement joins TRBV6-1 to TRBJ1-5; 9 bases agree with TRBD1. The CDR3 spans 15 residues. With V trimmed by 6 bases and J by 7 bases, 10 bases remained unmatched. CDR1 is MNHNS, CDR2 SASEGT, per germline. CDR3 loop: CASSDSTGGGQPQHF. CDR3 in DNA: TGTGCCAGCAGCGATTCTACAGGGGGCGGACAGCCCCAGCATTTT.

The V call is TRBV19, the J call TRBJ2-7; perhaps TRBD2 as D (6 bases). The CDR3 has 14 amino acids. CDR1 is LNHDA and CDR2 is SQIVND in the germline V gene (reference sequence). V was trimmed by 3 bases and J by 0 bases, leaving 9 bases between them. CDR3 amino acids: CASSIRTTSYEQYF. The CDR3 bases are TGTGCCAGTAGTATCCGGACTACCTCCTACGAGCAGTACTTC.

The chain recombines TRBV28 with TRBJ2-5; 10 nucleotides align to TRBD1. Losses at the gene ends were 4 bases for V and 7 bases for J; bases not matched to a gene: 15. Germline values: CDR1 MDHEN, CDR2 SYDVKM. The CDR3 has 17 residues. CDR3 sequence: CASSSPSGTGAAGTQYF. The CDR3 DNA follows: TGTGCCAGCAGTTCCCCCTCCGGGACAGGGGCCGCAGGGACCCAGTACTTC.

This clone has just a few counts. This rearrangement joins TRBV27 to TRBJ1-5; TRBD1 might be the D (5 bases). The CDR3 sequence is 13 residues long. Trimming removed 5 bases from V and 2 bases from J, with 7 bases in between. Germline assignment: CDR1 MNHEY and CDR2 SMNVEV (reference sequence). The CDR3 DNA reads TGTGCCAGCAGTATACAGGGCAATCAGCCCCAGCATTTT. It translates to CASSIQGNQPQHF.

The gene calls are TRBV28 and TRBJ2-7; D is ambiguous. The V and J ends lost 2 bases and 12 bases respectively, with 11 bases between them. Germline-derived CDR1 and CDR2 are MDHEN and SYDVKM. The CDR3 length is 11 residues. CDR3 nucleotides: TGTGCCAGCAGTTTACAGGCAGGATTGTACTTC. This translates into CASSLQAGLYF.

J is TRBJ1-1 and V is TRBV7-2; D is uncertain. This CDR3 region has 12 residues. Trimming stripped 1 base from V and 5 bases from J, with 5 bases between. The germline gives CDR1 SGHTA, CDR2 FQGNSA. CDR3 in amino acids: CASSLDQTEAFF. The DNA for the CDR3 is TGTGCCAGCAGCTTAGATCAGACTGAAGCTTTCTTT.

A single count supports this clone. The chain joins TRBV11-3 to TRBJ2-1, with D maybe TRBD2 (6 bases). Germline CDR1 reads SGHNT; CDR2 reads YENEEA. The germline V and J ends were trimmed by 1 base and 8 bases, with 21 bases remaining between them. The CDR3 totals 17 residues. CDR3 nucleotide sequence: TGTGCCAGCAGCTTAGGGAGGGGAAGCGGGTTTGGCGATGAGCAGTTCTTC. This gives the protein CASSLGRGSGFGDEQFF.

CDR3 protein: CASSFNRDRRQPQHF. CDR3 bases: TGTGCCAGCAGTTTTAACCGGGACAGGAGACAGCCCCAGCATTTT. The gene calls are TRBV6-5 and TRBJ1-5, with TRBD1 identical over 8 bases. CDR1 is MNHEY and CDR2 is SVGAGI in the germline V gene. This CDR3 spans 15 amino acids. The ends lost 4 bases at V and 7 bases at J; junction bases unmatched: 9.

As for this clone: A read error may account for a junction end that differs from germline. This sequence joins TRBV29-1 and TRBJ1-2, with 9 bases identical to TRBD1. The V gene's germline CDR1 is SQVTM and CDR2 ANQGSEA. This CDR3 has 13 amino acids. In nucleotides, the CDR3 is TGCAGCGTTGGGGGGGGACAGGGAGCCGGCTACCCCTTC. This codes for CSVGGGQGAGYPF.

J is TRBJ2-7 and V is TRBV6-5; 8 bases fit TRBD2. The CDR3 runs to 13 residues. Germline assignment: CDR1 MNHEY and CDR2 SVGAGI. V gave up 11 bases and J gave up 5 bases; unmatched junction bases: 11. CDR3 sequence (DNA): TGTGCCTGTGGGACTAGTCATTTCAACGAGCAGTACTTC. It specifies CACGTSHFNEQYF.

The chain links TRBV5-1 to TRBJ1-1; 7 positions match TRBD1. V shed 6 bases, J shed 1 base, and the junction held 9 bases outside the gene matches. This CDR3 region has 15 residues. Germline V gene data show CDR1 as SGHRS and CDR2 as YFSETQ. CDR3 sequence: CASTKSGQTNTEAFF. The CDR3 DNA sequence: TGCGCCAGCACTAAGTCGGGACAGACGAACACTGAAGCTTTCTTT.

The rearrangement links TRBV19 to TRBJ1-5; D remains unclear. Trimming pared 5 bases from V and 6 bases from J, leaving 14 bases between. CDR1 is LNHDA and CDR2 is SQIVND in the germline V gene (reference sequence). This CDR3 has 14 residues. The CDR3 nucleotides are TGTGCCAGTAGTCCGTCGGGAAGAAGTCAGCCCCAGCATTTT. Translation gives CASSPSGRSQPQHF.

V usage is TRBV5-4 and J usage is TRBJ1-5, with D perhaps matching TRBD1 (5 bases). The V end lost 3 bases, the J end lost 4 bases, and 8 bases lay between the germline ends. This CDR3 is built from 13 residues. Germline loops: CDR1 SGHNT, CDR2 YYREEE (reference sequence). The CDR3 loop reads CASSWGRNQPQHF. Here the CDR3 DNA reads TGTGCCAGCAGCTGGGGCAGGAATCAGCCCCAGCATTTT.

The rearrangement uses TRBV19 and TRBJ2-3, with 9 bases fitting TRBD2. With 6 bases clipped from V and 1 base from J, the junction kept 2 bases outside the gene matches. This CDR3 has 14 amino acids. The germline V gene has CDR1 LNHDA and CDR2 SQIVND (reference sequence). The CDR3 loop reads CASRLAGGTDTQYF. The CDR3 DNA is TGTGCCAGTAGGTTAGCGGGAGGCACAGATACGCAGTATTTT. Drawing the rest from reference TRBV19 and TRBJ2-3, the complete variable domain is DGGITQSPKYLFRKEGQNVTLSCEQNLNHDAMYWYRQDPGQGLRLIYYSQIVNDFQKGDIAEGYSVSREKKESFPLTVTSAQKNPTAFYLCASRLAGGTDTQYFGPGTRLTVL.

The V and J genes are TRBV2 and TRBJ2-4, with 9 bases that match TRBD1. The CDR3 length is 15 residues. CDR1 is SNHLY, CDR2 FYNNEI, per germline. Trimming took 8 bases from V and 5 from J; bases not matched to a gene: 10. DNA for the CDR3: TGTGCCAGCGGTACAGGGGGCGAAATCGAAAACATTCAGTACTTC. Translating it yields CASGTGGEIENIQYF.

The rearrangement joins TRBV13 to TRBJ2-7, with D hard to call. Germline CDR1 and CDR2: PRHDT and FYEKMQ (reference sequence). Trimming pared 1 base from V and 0 bases from J, leaving 22 bases between. The CDR3 runs 19 residues. CDR3 DNA: TGTGCCAGCAGCTTAGCCCGGATCGGCCTCTTAAGGAGCTCCTACGAGCAGTACTTC. Translated: CASSLARIGLLRSSYEQYF.